This T cell receptor (beta chain) was sequenced during a study of shared clonotypes between healthy human individuals (dated by TCRdb to the early 2020s). For the study in its entirety: The cohort comprised a couple of women and a few men aged 18 to 49 years. To increase sequencing depth and limit assay-specific biases, different laboratories used diverse techniques to prepare libraries and sequence TCR repertoires. Leukapheresis yielded between about 0.94 and 10 billion PBMCs per donor. To estimate repertoire size and how much clonotype sharing occurs between individuals, the study deeply sequenced the blood TCR repertoires of 5 or 6 healthy adults. For each donor, CD4 naive and CD4 memory were each given three plates, CD8 naive was given two plates, and CD8 memory was given one plate.

In regard to this clone: Its target antigen remains unknown. Base qualities are missing; no much larger clone stands one base away.

For the CD8 naive samples, CD45RO-negative cells were positively selected for CCR7, yielding a CD45RA+CCR7+ population from which TemRA cells were excluded. Healthy HIV-negative adults with no recently reported acute infections or vaccinations were included as donors. Every donor was a Caucasian adult residing in Nashville, Tennessee, USA. Blood was obtained by leukapheresis, after which PBMCs were separated by Ficoll-Histopaque density gradient centrifugation and cryopreserved in liquid nitrogen vapor phase. Analytical flow cytometry was used to check the purity and quantity of each magnetically sorted T cell population. From each sorted fraction, genomic DNA was isolated and quantified by UV absorbance on a Nanodrop 2000c. V trim: 6 bases; J trim: 1 base; unmatched bases: 6. CDR1 and CDR2, looked up from the germline V gene (reference sequence), are MNHEY and SMNVEV. The CDR3 sequence holds 15 residues, the cysteine and phenylalanine included. The kept DNA is CDR3 alone, 45 bases in frame from the first base.

Points the paper makes about the study in general: Pairwise subsampling led to the expectation that sequencing depth would affect the degree of clonotype sharing among donors. Estimated clonotype richness was generally larger for naive than for memory subsets. Because the study included only a small number of donors, the genetic and exposure-history diversity represented was limited. Higher generation probabilities were observed for clonotypes shared by all four sorted-subset donors than for non-shared clonotypes. About 5% of naive CD4, around 4% of naive CD8, 2% to 2.5% of memory CD4, and less than 0.45% of memory CD8 clonotypes were shared across a few donors. Even with the large sequencing depth, rarefaction of the sorted-subset datasets indicated that sequencing was incomplete. Only blood was sampled, and tissue TCR repertoires likely differ from those in blood.

Using the deep immunoSEQ assay, multiplex PCR amplified TCR CDR3 regions from genomic DNA. For each cell subset, the extracted genomic DNA was distributed evenly across all wells of several immunoSEQ 96-well plates, and each plate served as one replicate. For sorted subsets, each replicate PCR was loaded with roughly 190 ng genomic DNA, equivalent to about 30,000 T cell genomes. Purified libraries were quantified with a Qubit 3.0 fluorometer, sized on a Bioanalyzer 2100, and re-quantified with the KAPA Library Quantification kit. Each immunoSEQ 96-well plate was sequenced on its own single-read 150-cycle Illumina NextSeq 550 flow cell. In the source study's methods: Because the immunoSEQ output included only junctional sequences and no quality scores, the filtering could not be the same as the filtering used for full-length reads. To assign V/J genes and CDR3, sequences were annotated against IMGT germline references using PyIR, a Python wrapper for IgBLAST v1.9. Reads with weak V/J assignments (E-value above 1e-6), missing CDR3, stop codons, out-of-frame junctions, or ambiguous translated residues were removed. V3J clonotypes were defined as sequences sharing an identical inferred V gene, J gene, and CDR3 amino acid sequence. To compute the percentage overlap between repertoires, the number of shared unique clonotypes was divided by the size of the smaller repertoire. Three approaches were used to assess repertoire richness: RTK rarefaction, the Chao1 estimator, and Recon v2.1 estimates of unobserved clonotypes. For all TCRbeta clonotypes obtained by the gDNA method from several donors, generation probabilities were computed with OLGA. Sourced from immuneACCESS, this table was stored by TCRdb with only in-frame sequences that have V and J called. A share of the clones is absent; for the studies checked, an unresolved V gene accounts for under half, and the remainder has no known explanation. V, J and clone size are taken as reported in that table, and D and trimming were inferred from the DNA itself. Across this sample there are about 610,000 clones, with approximately 96% seen only once. The top ten hold roughly 0.1% of the sample.

Sequencing was done on a sample of naive CD8+ T cells sorted from blood. This specimen's cell subset or site label, per the study, means: CD45RA+CCR7+. The receptor comes from a young woman in good health. This receptor chain uses TRBV27 and TRBJ2-5, with 9 junctional bases fitting TRBD2. The CDR3 protein sequence reads: CASRILAGGQETQYF. The nucleotides read TGTGCCAGCAGAATACTAGCGGGTGGCCAAGAGACCCAGTACTTC.